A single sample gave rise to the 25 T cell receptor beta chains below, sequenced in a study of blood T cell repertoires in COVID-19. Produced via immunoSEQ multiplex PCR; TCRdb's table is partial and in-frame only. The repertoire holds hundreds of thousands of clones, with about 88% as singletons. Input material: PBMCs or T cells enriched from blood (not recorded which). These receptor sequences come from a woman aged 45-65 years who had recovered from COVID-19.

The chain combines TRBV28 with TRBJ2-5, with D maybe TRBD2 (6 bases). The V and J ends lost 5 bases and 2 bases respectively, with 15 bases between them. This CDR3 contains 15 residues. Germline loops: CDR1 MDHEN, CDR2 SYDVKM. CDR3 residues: CASSPRLGRQETQYF. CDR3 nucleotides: TGTGCCAGCAGTCCTCGACTAGGACGACAAGAGACCCAGTACTTC.

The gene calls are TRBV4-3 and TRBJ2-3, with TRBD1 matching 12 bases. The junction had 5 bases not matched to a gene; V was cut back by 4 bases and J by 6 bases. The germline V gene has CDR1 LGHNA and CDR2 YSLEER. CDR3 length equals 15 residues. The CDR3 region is CASSPRDRGRDTQYF. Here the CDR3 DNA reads TGCGCCAGCAGCCCCCGGGACAGGGGGCGGGATACGCAGTATTTT.

CDR3 protein: CASSIQANEKLFF. DNA of the CDR3: TGTGCCAGCAGCATACAAGCTAATGAAAAACTGTTTTTT. The chain couples TRBV5-5 to TRBJ1-4; no clear D gene. The germline V gene encodes CDR1 SGHKS and CDR2 YYEKEE (reference sequence). The V end was cut by 4 bases, the J end by 3 bases, with 7 bases between. The CDR3 runs to 13 residues.

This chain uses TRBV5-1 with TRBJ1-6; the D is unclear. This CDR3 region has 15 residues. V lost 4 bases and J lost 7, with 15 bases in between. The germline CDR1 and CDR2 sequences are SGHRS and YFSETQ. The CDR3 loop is CASSAWPPGNSPLHF. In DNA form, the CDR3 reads TGCGCCAGCAGCGCATGGCCCCCGGGAAATTCACCCCTCCACTTT.

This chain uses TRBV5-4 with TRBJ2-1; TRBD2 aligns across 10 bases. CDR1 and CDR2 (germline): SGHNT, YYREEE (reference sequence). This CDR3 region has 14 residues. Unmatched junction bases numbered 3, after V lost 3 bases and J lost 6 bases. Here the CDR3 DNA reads TGTGCCAGCAGCTCTAGCGGGAGCTTCAATGAGCAGTTCTTC. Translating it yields CASSSSGSFNEQFF.

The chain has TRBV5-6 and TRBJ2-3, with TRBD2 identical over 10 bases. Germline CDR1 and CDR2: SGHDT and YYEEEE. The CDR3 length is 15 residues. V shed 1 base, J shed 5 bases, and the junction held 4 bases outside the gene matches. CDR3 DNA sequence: TGTGCCAGCAGCTTGCTAGCGGGAGTGATAGATACGCAGTATTTT. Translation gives CASSLLAGVIDTQYF.

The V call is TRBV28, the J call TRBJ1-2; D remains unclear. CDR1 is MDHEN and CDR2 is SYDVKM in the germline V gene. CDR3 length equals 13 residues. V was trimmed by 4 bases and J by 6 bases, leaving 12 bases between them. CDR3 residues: CASSSPGLNGYTF. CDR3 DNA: TGTGCCAGCAGTTCGCCGGGTTTGAATGGCTACACCTTC.

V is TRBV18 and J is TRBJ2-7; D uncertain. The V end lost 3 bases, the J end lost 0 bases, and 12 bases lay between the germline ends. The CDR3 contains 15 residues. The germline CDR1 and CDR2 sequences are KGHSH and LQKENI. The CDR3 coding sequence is TGTGCCAGCTCACCTTCGCAGGTCAGCTCCTACGAGCAGTACTTC. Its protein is CASSPSQVSSYEQYF.

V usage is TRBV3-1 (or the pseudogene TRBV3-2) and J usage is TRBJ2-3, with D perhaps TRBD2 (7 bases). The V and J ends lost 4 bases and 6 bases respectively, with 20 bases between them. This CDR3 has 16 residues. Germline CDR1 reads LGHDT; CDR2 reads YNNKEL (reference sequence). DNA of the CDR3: TGTGCCAGCAGCCTGGGGGCGAGAAGCGGGACGGATACGCAGTATTTT. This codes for CASSLGARSGTDTQYF.

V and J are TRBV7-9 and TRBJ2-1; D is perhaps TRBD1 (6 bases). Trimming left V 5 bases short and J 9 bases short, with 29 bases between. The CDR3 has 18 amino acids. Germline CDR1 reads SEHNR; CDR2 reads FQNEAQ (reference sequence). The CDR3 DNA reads TGTGCCAGCAGCCGGTTGAAGGGGGTCGGCAGGGTAATTAGTGAGCAGTTCTTC. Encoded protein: CASSRLKGVGRVISEQFF.

This chain's CDR3 is CASSEYSGQITDTQYF. DNA of the CDR3: TGTGCCAGCAGTGAATATTCCGGACAGATCACAGATACGCAGTATTTT. The J gene is TRBJ2-3, the V gene TRBV2; tentatively, D is TRBD1 (6 bases). This CDR3 comprises 16 residues. The germline V and J ends were trimmed by 2 bases and 2 bases, with 14 bases remaining between them. Germline V lookup: CDR1 SNHLY, CDR2 FYNNEI.

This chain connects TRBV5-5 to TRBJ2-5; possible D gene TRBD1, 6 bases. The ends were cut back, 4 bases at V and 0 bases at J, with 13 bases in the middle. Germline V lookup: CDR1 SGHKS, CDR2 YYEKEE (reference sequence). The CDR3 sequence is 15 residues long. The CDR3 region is CASSILTGNQETQYF. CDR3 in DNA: TGTGCCAGCAGCATACTAACAGGGAACCAAGAGACCCAGTACTTC.

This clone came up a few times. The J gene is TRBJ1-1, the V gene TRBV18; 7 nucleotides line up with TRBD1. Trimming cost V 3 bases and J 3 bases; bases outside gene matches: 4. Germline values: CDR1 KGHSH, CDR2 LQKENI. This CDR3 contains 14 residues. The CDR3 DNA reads TGTGCCAGCTCACCCGACAGGGATTACACTGAAGCTTTCTTT. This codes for CASSPDRDYTEAFF.

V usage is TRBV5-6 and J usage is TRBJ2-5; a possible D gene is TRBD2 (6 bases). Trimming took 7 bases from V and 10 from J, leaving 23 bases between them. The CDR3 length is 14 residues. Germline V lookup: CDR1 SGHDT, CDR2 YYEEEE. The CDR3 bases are TGTGCCAGCGGCCCCCTGGGGGGTTTTCTGGGCCAGTACTTC. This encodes CASGPLGGFLGQYF.

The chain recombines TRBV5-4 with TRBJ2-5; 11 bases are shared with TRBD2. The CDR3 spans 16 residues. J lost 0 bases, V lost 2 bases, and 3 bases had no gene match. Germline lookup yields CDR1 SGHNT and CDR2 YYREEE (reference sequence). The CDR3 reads CASSLLAGEDQETQYF. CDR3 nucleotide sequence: TGTGCCAGCAGCTTACTAGCGGGAGAAGACCAAGAGACCCAGTACTTC.

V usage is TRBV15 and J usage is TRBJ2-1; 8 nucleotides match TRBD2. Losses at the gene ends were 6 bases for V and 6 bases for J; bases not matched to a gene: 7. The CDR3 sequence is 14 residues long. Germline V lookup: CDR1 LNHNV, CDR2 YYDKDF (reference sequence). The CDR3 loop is CATRTGGNFNEQFF. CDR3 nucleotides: TGTGCCACCAGGACGGGAGGGAACTTCAATGAGCAGTTCTTC.

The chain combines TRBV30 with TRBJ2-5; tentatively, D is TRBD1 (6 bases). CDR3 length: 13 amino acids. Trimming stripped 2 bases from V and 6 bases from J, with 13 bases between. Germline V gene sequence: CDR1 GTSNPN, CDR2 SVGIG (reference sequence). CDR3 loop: CAWSPGGWKTQYF. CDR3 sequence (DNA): TGTGCCTGGAGTCCTGGGGGCTGGAAGACCCAGTACTTC.

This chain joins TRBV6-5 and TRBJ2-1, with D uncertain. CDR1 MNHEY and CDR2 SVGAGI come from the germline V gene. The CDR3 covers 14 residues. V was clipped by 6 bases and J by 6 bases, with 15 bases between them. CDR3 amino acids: CASRRSSLVNEQFF. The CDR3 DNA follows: TGTGCCAGCAGGCGTAGTAGCCTAGTCAATGAGCAGTTCTTC.

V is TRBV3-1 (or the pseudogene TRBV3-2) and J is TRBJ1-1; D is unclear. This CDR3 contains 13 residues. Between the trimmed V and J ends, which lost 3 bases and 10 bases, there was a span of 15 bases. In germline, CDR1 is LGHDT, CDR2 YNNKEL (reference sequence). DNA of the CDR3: TGTGCCAGCAGCCATAGGTCCTACGAGGGAGCTTTCTTT. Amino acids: CASSHRSYEGAFF.

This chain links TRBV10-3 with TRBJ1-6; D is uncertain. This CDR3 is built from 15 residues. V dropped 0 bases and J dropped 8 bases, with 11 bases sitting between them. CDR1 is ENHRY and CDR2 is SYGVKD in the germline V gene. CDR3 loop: CAISESTVRDSPLHF. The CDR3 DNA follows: TGTGCCATCAGTGAGTCAACAGTCCGCGATTCACCCCTCCACTTT.

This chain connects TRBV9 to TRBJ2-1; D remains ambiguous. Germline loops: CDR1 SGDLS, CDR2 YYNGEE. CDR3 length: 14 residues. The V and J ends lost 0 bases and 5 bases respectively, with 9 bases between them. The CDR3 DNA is TGTGCCAGCAGCGTAGTTTCCACAGACAATGAGCAGTTCTTC. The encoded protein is CASSVVSTDNEQFF.

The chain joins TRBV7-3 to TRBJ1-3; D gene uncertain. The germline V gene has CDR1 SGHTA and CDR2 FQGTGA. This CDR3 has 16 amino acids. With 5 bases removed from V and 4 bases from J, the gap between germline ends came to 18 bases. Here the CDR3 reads CASSPQPTAGGNTIYF. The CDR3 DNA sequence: TGTGCCAGCAGCCCTCAGCCGACGGCGGGAGGAAACACCATATATTTT.

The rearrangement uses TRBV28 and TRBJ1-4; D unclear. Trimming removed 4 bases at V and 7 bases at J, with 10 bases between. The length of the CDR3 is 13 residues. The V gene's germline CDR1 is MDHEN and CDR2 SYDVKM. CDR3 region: CASSSSGREKLFF. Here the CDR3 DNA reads TGTGCCAGCAGTTCAAGCGGACGTGAAAAACTGTTTTTT. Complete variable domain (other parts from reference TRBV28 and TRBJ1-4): DVKVTQSSRYLVKRTGEKVFLECVQDMDHENMFWYRQDPGLGLRLIYFSYDVKMKEKGDIPEGYSVSREKKERFSLILESASTNQTSMYLCASSSSGREKLFFGSGTQLSVL.

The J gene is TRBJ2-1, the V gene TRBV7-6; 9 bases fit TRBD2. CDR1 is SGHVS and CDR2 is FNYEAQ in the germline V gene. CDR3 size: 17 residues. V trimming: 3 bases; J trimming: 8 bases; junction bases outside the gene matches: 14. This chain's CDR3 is CASSFITSGPSEDEQFF. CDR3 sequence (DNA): TGTGCCAGCAGCTTTATAACTAGCGGGCCTTCGGAGGATGAGCAGTTCTTC. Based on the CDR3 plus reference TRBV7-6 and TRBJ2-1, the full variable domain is GAGVSQSPRYKVTKRGQDVALRCDPISGHVSLYWYRQALGQGPEFLTYFNYEAQQDKSGLPNDRFSAERPEGSISTLTIQRTEQRDSAMYRCASSFITSGPSEDEQFFGPGTRLTVL.

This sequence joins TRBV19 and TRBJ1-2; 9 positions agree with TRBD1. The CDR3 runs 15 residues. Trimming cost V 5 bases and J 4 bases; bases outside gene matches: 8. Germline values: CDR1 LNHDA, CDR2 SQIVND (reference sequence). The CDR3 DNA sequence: TGTGCCAGTAGTGAACAGGGGGCGCGGGGCTATGGCTACACCTTC. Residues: CASSEQGARGYGYTF.